Listed here is a single T cell receptor beta chain. Its antigen remains unidentified. This sample stems from a study of monozygotic twins with inflammatory bowel disease. Overall study results and limits: Cells of different T cell subtypes could not be told apart.

From whole blood, total RNA was isolated without any sorting of T cells. This CDR3 region has 15 residues. Germline V gene lookup returns CDR1 SGDLS and CDR2 YYNGEE. Template switching appended UMIs that held a 6-nucleotide sample barcode. TCRdb re-called the 5' RACE reads, yielding one record per CDR3 amino acid sequence without DNA. The data show a few hundred thousand distinct CDR3 sequences, and the top ten clones hold 2.6%. V usage is TRBV9 and J usage is TRBJ2-3. This sequence originates from a human donor with ulcerative colitis or Crohn's disease, or a healthy co-twin of an affected twin (not recorded which). The sequenced sample consisted of blood. Here the CDR3 reads CASSVALVSADTQYF.